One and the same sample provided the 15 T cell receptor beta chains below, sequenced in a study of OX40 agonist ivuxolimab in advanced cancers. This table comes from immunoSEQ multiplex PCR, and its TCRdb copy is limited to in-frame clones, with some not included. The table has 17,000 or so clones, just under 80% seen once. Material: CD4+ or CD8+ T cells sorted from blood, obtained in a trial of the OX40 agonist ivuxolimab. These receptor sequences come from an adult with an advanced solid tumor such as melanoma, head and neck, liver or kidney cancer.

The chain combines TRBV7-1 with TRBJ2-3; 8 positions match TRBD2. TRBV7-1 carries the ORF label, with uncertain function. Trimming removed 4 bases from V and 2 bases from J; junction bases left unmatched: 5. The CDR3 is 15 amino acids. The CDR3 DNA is TGTGCCAGCAGCTTCCCAGCGGGGGACACAGATACGCAGTATTTT. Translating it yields CASSFPAGDTDTQYF.

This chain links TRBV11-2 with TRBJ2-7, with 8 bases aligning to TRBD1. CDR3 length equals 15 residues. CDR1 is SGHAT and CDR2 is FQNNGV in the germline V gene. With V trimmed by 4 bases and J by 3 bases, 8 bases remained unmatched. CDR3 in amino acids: CASSYGRTGIYEQYF. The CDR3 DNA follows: TGTGCCAGCAGCTACGGAAGGACAGGGATCTACGAGCAGTACTTC.

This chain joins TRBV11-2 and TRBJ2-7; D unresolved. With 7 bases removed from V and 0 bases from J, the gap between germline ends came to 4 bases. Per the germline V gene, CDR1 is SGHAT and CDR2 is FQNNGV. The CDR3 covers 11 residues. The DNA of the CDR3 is TGTGCCAGCACGGACTCCTACGAGCAGTACTTC. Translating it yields CASTDSYEQYF.

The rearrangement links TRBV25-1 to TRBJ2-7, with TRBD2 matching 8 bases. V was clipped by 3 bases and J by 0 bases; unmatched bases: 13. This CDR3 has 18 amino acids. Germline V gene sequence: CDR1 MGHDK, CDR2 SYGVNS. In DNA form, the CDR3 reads TGTGCCAGCAGTGACGGAACGCGGGGGGCCTATAGCTCCTACGAGCAGTACTTC. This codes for CASSDGTRGAYSSYEQYF.

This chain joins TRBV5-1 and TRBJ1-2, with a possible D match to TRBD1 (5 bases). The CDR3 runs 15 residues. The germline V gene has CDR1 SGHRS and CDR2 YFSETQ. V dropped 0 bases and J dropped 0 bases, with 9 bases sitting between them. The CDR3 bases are TGCGCCAGCAGCTTGGGGGACGTAGCTAACTATGGCTACACCTTC. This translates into CASSLGDVANYGYTF.

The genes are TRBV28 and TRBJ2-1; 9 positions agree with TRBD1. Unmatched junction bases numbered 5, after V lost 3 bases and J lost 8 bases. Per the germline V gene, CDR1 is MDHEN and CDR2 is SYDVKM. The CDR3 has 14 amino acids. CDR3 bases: TGTGCCAGCAGTTTTGGGACAGGGAGGGATGAGCAGTTCTTC. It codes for CASSFGTGRDEQFF.

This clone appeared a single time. CDR3 sequence reads: CATLRGVEAFF. CDR3 DNA: TGTGCCACCCTCAGGGGCGTAGAAGCTTTCTTT. The chain has TRBV6-5 and TRBJ1-1; TRBD1 might be the D (6 bases). Germline CDR1 and CDR2: MNHEY and SVGAGI. The CDR3 extends over 11 amino acids. Trimming cost V 10 bases and J 8 bases, with 14 bases left between them.

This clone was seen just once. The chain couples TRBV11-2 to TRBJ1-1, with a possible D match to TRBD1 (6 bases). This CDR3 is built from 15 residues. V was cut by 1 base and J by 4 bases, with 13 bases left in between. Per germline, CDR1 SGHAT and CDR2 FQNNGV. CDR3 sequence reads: CASSLVLGACTEAFF. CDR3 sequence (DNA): TGTGCCAGCAGCTTAGTTTTGGGGGCGTGCACTGAAGCTTTCTTT.

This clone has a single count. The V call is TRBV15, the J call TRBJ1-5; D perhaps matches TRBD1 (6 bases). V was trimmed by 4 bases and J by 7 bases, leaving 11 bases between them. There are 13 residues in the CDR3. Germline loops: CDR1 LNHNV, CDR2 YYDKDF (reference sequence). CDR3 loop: CATSTDRKQPQHF. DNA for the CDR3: TGTGCCACCAGCACGGACAGAAAACAGCCCCAGCATTTT.

CDR3 protein: CASSIDRDRGFNQPQHF. The CDR3, as DNA: TGTGCCAGTAGTATAGATCGGGACAGGGGGTTCAATCAGCCCCAGCATTTT. The chain has TRBV19 and TRBJ1-5, with 11 bases identical to TRBD1. The germline CDR1 and CDR2 sequences are LNHDA and SQIVND (reference sequence). CDR3 length: 17 amino acids. V trimming: 0 bases; J trimming: 3 bases; junction bases outside the gene matches: 4.

CDR3 sequence reads: CASSFYQTYEQYF. The DNA for the CDR3 is TGTGCCAGCAGTTTCTACCAGACTTACGAGCAGTACTTC. The J gene is TRBJ2-7, the V gene TRBV28; D gene ambiguous. Germline CDR1 reads MDHEN; CDR2 reads SYDVKM. V was trimmed by 3 bases and J by 4 bases, leaving 10 bases between them. The CDR3 loop spans 13 amino acids.

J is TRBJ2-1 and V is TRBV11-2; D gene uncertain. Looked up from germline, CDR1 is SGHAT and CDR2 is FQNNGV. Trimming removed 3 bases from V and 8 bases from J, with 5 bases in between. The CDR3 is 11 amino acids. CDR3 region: CASSFSDEQFF. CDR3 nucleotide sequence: TGTGCCAGCAGCTTTTCCGATGAGCAGTTCTTC.

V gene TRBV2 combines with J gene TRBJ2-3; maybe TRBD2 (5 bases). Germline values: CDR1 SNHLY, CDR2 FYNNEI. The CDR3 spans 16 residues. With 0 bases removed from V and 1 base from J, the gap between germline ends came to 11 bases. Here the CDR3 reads CASSEALGVGTDTQYF. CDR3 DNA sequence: TGTGCCAGCAGTGAAGCGCTGGGAGTAGGCACAGATACGCAGTATTTT.

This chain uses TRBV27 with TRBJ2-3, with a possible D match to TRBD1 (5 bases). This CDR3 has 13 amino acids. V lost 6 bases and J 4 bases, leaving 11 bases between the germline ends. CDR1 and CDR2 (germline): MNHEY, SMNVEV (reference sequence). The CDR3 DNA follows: TGTGCCAGCAGCTTAGAAGGGGCAGATACGCAGTATTTT. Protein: CASSLEGADTQYF.

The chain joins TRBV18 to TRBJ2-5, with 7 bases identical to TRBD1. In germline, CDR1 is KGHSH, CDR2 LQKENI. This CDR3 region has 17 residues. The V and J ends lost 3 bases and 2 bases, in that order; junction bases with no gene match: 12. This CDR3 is CASSPTDRTRLQETQYF. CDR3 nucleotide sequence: TGTGCCAGCTCACCGACGGACAGGACCAGACTTCAAGAGACCCAGTACTTC. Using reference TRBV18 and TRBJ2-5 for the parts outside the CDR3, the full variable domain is NAGVMQNPRHLVRRRGQEARLRCSPMKGHSHVYWYRQLPEEGLKFMVYLQKENIIDESGMPKERFSAEFPKEGPSILRIQQVVRGDSAAYFCASSPTDRTRLQETQYFGPGTRLLVL.